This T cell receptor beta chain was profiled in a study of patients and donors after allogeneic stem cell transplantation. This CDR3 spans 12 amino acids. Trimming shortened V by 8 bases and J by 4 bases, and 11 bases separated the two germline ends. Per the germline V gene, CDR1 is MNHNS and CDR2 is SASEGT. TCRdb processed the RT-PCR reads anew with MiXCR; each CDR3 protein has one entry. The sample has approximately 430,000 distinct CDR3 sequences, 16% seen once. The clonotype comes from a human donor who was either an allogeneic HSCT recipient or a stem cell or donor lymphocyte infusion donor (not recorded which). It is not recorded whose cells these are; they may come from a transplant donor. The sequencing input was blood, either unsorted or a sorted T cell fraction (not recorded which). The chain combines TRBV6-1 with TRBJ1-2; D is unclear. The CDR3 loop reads CASRTGIYGYTF. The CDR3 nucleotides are TGTGCCAGCCGGACGGGAATCTATGGCTACACCTTC.